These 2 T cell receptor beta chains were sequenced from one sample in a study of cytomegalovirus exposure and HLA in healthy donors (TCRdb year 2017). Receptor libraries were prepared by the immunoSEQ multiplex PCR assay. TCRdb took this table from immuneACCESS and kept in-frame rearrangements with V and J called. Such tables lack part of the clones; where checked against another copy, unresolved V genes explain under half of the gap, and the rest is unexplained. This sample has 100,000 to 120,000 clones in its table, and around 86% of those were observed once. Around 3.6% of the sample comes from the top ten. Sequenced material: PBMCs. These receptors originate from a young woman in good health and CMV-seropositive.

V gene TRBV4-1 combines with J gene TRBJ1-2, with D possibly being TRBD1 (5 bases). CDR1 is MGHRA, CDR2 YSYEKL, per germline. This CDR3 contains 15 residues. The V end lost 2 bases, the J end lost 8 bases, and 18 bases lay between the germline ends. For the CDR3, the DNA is TGCGCCAGCAGCCAACTCCCGGAAGGGGCGGGGGGCTACACCTTC. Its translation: CASSQLPEGAGGYTF.

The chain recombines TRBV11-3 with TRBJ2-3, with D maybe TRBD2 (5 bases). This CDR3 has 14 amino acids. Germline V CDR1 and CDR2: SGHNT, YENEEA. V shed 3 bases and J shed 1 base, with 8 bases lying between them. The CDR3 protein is CASSFWRGTDTQYF. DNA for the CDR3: TGTGCCAGCAGCTTCTGGCGGGGCACAGATACGCAGTATTTT.